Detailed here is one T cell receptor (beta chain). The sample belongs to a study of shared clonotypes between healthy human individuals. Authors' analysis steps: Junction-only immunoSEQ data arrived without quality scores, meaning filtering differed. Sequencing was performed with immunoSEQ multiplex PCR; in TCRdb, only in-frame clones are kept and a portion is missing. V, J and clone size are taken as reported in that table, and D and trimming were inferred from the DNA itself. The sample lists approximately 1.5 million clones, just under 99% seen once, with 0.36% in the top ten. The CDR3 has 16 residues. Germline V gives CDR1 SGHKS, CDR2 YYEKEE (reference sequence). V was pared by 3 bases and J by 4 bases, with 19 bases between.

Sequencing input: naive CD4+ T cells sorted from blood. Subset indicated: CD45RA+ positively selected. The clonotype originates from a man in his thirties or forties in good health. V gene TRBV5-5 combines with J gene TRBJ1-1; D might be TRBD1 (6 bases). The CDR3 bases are TGTGCCAGCAGCTCAATCGGGGGGGCTCTAAGCACTGAAGCTTTCTTT. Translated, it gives CASSSIGGALSTEAFF.